This TCR beta chain was observed in a study of shared T cell receptors in the human thymus. The repertoire was sequenced with immunoSEQ multiplex PCR; TCRdb's copy has only in-frame clones and lacks some. Of some 660,000 clones listed, around 87% are singletons. The CDR3 spans 15 residues. CDR1 is SGDLS, CDR2 YYNGEE, per germline. Trimming pared 0 bases from V and 4 bases from J, leaving 11 bases between. This sample also appeared in a second study, on human thymus T cells. That report adds: Surgeons resected thymus tissue during corrective heart surgery. Within thymic and blood repertoires, V and J gene usage appeared to be biased. Overlap was high between thymic repertoires from unrelated individuals, as reported in related research.

What was sequenced was thymocytes. The rearrangement uses TRBV9 and TRBJ2-1, with a tentative D call TRBD2 (6 bases). This TCR was recovered from a boy in the first two years of life with a congenital heart defect. The CDR3 region is CASSVAEGAYNEQFF. The CDR3 DNA reads TGTGCCAGCAGCGTAGCGGAGGGAGCATACAATGAGCAGTTCTTC.